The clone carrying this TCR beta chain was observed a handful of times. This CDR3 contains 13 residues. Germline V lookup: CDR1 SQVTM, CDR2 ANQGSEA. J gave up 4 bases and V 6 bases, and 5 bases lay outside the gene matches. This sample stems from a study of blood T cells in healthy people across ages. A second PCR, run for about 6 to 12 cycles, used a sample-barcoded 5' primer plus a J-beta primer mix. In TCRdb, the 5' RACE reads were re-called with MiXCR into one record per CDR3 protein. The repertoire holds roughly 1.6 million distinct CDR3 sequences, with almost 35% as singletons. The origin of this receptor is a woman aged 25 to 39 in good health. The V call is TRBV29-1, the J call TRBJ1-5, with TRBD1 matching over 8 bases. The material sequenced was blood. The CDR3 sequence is CSVADRENQPQHF. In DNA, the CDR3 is TGCAGCGTGGCGGACAGGGAGAATCAGCCCCAGCATTTT.